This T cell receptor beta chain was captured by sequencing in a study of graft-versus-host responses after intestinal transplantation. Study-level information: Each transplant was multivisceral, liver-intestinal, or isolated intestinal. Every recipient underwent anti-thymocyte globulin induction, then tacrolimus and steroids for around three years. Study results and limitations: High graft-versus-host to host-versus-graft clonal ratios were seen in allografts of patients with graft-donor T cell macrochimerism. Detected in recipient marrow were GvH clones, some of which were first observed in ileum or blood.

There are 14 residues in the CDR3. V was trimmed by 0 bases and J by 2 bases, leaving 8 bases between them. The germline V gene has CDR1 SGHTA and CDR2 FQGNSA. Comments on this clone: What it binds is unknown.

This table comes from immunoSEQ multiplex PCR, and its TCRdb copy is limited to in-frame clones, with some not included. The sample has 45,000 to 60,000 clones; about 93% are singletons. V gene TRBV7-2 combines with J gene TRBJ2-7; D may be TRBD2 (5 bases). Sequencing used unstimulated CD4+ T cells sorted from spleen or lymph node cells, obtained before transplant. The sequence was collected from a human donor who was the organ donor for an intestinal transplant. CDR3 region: CASSLASDTYEQYF. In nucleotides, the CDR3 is TGTGCCAGCAGCTTAGCTAGCGATACCTACGAGCAGTACTTC.